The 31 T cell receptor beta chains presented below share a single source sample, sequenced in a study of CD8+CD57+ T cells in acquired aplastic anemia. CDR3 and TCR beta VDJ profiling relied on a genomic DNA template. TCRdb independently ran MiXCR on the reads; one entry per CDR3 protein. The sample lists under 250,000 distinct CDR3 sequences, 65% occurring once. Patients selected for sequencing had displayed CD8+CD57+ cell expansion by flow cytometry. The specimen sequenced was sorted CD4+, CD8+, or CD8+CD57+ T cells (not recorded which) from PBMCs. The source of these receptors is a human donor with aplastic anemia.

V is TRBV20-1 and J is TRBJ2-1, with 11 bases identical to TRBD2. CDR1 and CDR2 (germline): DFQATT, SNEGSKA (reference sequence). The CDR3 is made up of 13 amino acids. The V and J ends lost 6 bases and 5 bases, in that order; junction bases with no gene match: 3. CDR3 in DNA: TGCAGTGCCACGGGACTAGCGGACAATGAGCAGTTCTTC. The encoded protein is CSATGLADNEQFF.

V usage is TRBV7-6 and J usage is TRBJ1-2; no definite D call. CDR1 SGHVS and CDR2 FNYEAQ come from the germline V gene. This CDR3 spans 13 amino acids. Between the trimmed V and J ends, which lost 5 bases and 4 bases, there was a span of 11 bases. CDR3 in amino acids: CASSPSGLYGYTF. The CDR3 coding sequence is TGTGCCAGCAGCCCCTCCGGGCTCTATGGCTACACCTTC. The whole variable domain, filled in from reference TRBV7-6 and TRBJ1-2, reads GAGVSQSPRYKVTKRGQDVALRCDPISGHVSLYWYRQALGQGPEFLTYFNYEAQQDKSGLPNDRFSAERPEGSISTLTIQRTEQRDSAMYRCASSPSGLYGYTFGSGTRLTVV.

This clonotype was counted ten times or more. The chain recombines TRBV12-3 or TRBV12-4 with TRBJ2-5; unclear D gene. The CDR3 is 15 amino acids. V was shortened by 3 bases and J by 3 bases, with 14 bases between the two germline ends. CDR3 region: CASSFLPHPKETQYF. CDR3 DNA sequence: TGTGCCAGCAGTTTCCTTCCCCATCCGAAAGAGACCCAGTACTTC.

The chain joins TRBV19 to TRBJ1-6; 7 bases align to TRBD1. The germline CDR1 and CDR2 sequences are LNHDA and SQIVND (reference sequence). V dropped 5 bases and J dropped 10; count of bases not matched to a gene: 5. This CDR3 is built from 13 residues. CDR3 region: CASSLQGYSPLHF. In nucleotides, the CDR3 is TGTGCCAGTAGTCTACAGGGGTACTCACCCCTCCACTTT.

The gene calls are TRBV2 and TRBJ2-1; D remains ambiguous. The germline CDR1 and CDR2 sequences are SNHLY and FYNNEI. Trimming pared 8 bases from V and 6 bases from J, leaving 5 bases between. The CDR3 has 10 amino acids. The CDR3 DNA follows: TGTGCCAGCCGGTCCAATGAGCAGTTCTTC. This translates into CASRSNEQFF.

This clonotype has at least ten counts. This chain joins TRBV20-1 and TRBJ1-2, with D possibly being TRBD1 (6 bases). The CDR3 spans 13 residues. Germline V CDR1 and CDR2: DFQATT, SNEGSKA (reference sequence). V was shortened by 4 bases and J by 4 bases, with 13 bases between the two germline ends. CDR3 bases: TGCAGTGCTACACCTTACAGGGCCTATGGCTACACCTTC. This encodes CSATPYRAYGYTF.

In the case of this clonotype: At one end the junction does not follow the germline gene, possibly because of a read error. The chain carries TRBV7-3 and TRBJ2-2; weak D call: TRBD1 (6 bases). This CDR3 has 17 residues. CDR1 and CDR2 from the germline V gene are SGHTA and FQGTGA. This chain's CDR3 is CASSQEGRGIVTGELFF. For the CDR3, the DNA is TGCGCCAGCAGCCAAGAGGGCAGGGGCATAGTCACCGGGGAGCTGTTTTTT.

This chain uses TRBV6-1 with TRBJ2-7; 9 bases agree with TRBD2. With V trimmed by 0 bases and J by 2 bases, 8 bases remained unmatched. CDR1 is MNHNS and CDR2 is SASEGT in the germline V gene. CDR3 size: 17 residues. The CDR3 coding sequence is TGTGCCAGCAGTGAAGCCTACGGACTAGCGTTCCCCTACGAGCAGTACTTC. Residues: CASSEAYGLAFPYEQYF.

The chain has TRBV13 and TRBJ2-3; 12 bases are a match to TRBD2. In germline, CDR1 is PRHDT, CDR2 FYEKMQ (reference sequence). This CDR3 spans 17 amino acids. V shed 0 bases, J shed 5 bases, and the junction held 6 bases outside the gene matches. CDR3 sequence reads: CASSLGSSGGARDTQYF. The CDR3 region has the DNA TGTGCCAGCAGCTTAGGGTCTAGCGGGGGGGCAAGAGATACGCAGTATTTT.

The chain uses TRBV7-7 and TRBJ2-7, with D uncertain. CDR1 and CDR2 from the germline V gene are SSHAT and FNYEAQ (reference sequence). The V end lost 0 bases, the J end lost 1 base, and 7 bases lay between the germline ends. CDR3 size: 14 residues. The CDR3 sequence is CASSLAADSYEQYF. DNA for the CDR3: TGTGCCAGCAGCTTAGCGGCAGATTCCTACGAGCAGTACTTC.

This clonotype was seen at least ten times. DNA of the CDR3: TGCAGCGGAGTGGGGGGGACAGGGATCTACAATGAGCAGTTCTTC. Its protein is CSGVGGTGIYNEQFF. The genes are TRBV29-1 and TRBJ2-1, with 9 bases matching TRBD1. Trimming at V came to 7 bases and at J to 3 bases, leaving 10 bases not matched to a gene. In germline, CDR1 is SQVTM, CDR2 ANQGSEA. The CDR3 is 15 amino acids.

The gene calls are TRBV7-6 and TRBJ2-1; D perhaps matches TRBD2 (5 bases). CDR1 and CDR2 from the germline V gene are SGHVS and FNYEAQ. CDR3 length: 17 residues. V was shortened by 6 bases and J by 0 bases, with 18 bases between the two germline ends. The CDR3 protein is CASSPRGSSPSYNEQFF. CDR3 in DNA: TGTGCCAGCAGTCCGCGAGGGTCGAGTCCCTCCTACAATGAGCAGTTCTTC.

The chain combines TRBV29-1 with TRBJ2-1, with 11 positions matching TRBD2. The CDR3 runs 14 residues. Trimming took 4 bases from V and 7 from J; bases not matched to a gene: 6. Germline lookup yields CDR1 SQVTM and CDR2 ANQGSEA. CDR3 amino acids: CSVVRASGRNEQFF. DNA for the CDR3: TGCAGCGTTGTTAGGGCTAGCGGGAGGAATGAGCAGTTCTTC.

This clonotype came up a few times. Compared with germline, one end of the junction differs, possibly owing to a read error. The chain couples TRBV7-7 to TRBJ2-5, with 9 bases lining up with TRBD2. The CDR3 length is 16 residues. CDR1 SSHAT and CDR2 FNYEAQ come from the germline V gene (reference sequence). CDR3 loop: CASSGRGGRSEETQYF. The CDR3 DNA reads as TGTGCTAGCAGCGGGCGGGGGGGCCGTTCTGAGGAGACCCAGTACTTC.

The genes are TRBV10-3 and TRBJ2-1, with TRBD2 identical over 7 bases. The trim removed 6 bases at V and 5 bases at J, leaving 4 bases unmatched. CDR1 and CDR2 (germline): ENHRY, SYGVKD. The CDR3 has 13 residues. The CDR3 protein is CAIRGGDHNEQFF. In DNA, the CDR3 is TGTGCCATCAGGGGGGGGGACCACAATGAGCAGTTCTTC.

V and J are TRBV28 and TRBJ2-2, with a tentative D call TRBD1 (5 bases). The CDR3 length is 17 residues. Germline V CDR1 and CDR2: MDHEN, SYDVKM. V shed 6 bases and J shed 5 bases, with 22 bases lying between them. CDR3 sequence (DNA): TGTGCCAGCAGACGGCCAGGGATTACGTTGGGAACCGGGGAGCTGTTTTTT. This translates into CASRRPGITLGTGELFF.

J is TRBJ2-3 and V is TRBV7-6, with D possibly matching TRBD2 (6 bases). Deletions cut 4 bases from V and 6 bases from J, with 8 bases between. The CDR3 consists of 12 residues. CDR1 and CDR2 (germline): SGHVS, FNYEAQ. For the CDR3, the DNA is TGTGCCAGCAGCTGGGACTCGGATACGCAGTATTTT. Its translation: CASSWDSDTQYF.

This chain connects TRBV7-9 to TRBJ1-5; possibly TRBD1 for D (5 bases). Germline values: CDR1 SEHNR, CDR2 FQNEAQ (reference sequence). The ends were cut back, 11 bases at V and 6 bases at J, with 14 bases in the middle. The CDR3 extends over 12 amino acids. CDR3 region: CAWSVRGQPQHF. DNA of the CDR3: TGTGCCTGGAGTGTAAGGGGTCAGCCCCAGCATTTT.

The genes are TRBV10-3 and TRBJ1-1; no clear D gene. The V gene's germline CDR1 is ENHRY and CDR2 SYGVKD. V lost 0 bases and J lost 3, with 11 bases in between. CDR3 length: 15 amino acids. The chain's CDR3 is CAISESEVLYTEAFF. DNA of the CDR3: TGTGCCATCAGTGAGTCGGAGGTTCTTTACACTGAAGCTTTCTTT.

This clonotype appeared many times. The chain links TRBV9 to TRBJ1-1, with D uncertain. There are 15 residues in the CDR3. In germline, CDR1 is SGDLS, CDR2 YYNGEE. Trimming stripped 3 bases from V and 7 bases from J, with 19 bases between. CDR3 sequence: CASSGGGIVRDEAFF. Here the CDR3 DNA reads TGTGCCAGCAGCGGCGGAGGGATTGTTAGGGATGAAGCTTTCTTT.

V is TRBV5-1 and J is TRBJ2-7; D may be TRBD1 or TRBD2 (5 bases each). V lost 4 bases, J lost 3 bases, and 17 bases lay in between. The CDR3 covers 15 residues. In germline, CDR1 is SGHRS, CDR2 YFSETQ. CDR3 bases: TGCGCCAGCAGCCAAGCCCTTGGGACCTTCTACGAGCAGTACTTC. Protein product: CASSQALGTFYEQYF.

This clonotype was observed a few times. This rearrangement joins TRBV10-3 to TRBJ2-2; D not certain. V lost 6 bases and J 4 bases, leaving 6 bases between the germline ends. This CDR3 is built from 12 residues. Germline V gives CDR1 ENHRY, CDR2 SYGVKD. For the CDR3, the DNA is TGTGCCATCAGCGAGCGCACCGGGGAGCTGTTTTTT. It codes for CAISERTGELFF.

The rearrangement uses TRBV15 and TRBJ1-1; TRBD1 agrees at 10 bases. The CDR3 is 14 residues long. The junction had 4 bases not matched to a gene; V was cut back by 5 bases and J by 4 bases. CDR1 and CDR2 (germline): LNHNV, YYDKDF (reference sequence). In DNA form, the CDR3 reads TGTGCCACCAGCCAACGGACAGGGGGCACTGAAGCTTTCTTT. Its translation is CATSQRTGGTEAFF.

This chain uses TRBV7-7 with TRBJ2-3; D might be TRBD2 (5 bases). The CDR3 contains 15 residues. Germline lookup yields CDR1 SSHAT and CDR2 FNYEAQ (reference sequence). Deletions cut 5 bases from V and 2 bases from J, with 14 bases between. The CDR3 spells CASSRTQVHTDTQYF. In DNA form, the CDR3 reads TGTGCCAGCAGCCGGACTCAGGTCCACACAGATACGCAGTATTTT.

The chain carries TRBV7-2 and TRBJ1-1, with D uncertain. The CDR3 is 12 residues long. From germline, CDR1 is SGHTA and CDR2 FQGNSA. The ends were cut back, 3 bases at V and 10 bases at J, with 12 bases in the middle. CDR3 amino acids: CASSFPRLAAFF. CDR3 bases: TGTGCCAGCAGCTTCCCCCGGCTCGCAGCTTTCTTT.

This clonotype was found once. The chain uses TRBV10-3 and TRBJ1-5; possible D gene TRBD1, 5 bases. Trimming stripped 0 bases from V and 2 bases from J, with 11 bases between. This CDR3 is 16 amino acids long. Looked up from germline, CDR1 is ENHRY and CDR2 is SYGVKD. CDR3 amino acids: CAISESGGAGNQPQHF. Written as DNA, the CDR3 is TGTGCCATCAGTGAGTCGGGTGGGGCCGGCAATCAGCCCCAGCATTTT.

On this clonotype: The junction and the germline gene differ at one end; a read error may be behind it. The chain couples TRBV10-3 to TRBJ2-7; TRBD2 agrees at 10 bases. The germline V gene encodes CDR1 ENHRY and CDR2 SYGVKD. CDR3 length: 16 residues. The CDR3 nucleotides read TGTGCCAGCAGTCGCCTAGCGGGAGTCAGCTCCTACGAGCAGTACTTC. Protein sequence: CASSRLAGVSSYEQYF.

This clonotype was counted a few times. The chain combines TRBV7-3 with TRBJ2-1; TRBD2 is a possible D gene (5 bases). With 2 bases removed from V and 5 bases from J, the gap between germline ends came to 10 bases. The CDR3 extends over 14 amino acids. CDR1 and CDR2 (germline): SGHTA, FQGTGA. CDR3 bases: TGTGCCAGCAGCTTAGGAGGTAGCGACAATGAGCAGTTCTTC. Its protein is CASSLGGSDNEQFF.

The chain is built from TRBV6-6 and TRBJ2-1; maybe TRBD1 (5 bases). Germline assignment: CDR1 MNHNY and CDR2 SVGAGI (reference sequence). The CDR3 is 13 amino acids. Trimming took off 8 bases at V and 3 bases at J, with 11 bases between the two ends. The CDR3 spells CASGQGDYNEQFF. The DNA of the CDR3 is TGTGCCAGCGGCCAAGGGGACTACAATGAGCAGTTCTTC.

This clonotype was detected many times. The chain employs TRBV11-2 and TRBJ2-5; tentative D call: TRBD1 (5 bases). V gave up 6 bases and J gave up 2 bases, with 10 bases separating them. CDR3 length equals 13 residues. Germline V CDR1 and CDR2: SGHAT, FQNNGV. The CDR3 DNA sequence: TGTGCCAGCAGTCGACAGCTACAAGAGACCCAGTACTTC. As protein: CASSRQLQETQYF.

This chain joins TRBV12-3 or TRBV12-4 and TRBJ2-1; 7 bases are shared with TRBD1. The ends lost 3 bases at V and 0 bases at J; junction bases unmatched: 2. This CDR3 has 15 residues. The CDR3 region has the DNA TGTGCCAGCAGTTTGGGGGACAGCTCCTACAATGAGCAGTTCTTC. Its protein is CASSLGDSSYNEQFF.